The 13 T cell receptor beta chains listed next were all sequenced from one sample in a study of T cells in Graves' hyperthyroidism and ophthalmopathy. TCR beta CDR3 regions were amplified from RNA transcripts. An initial round of RT-PCR targeting the TCR CDR3 relied on the HTBI primer set. TCRdb reprocessed the multiplex PCR reads with MiXCR, giving one entry per CDR3 protein. The sample has some 270,000 distinct CDR3 sequences, less than 15% seen once; the top ten hold 7.8%. Specimen: blood. Receptor source: a woman in her twenties or thirties with Graves' hyperthyroidism that later progressed to Graves' ophthalmopathy.

This clonotype was observed at least ten times. The V gene is TRBV28, the J gene TRBJ2-7; 10 nucleotides agree with TRBD2. With V trimmed by 6 bases and J by 0 bases, 20 bases remained unmatched. CDR3 length equals 20 residues. The V gene's germline CDR1 is MDHEN and CDR2 SYDVKM. The CDR3 loop is CASSSFWLAGAGGSSYEQYF. CDR3 in DNA: TGTGCCAGCAGCTCCTTCTGGCTAGCGGGAGCTGGGGGGAGCTCCTACGAGCAGTACTTC.

In the case of this clonotype: Being one base from a much bigger clone, this may be a read error. The V gene is TRBV6-1, the J gene TRBJ2-1; 12 bases align to TRBD2. The junction had 3 bases not matched to a gene; V was cut back by 6 bases and J by 0 bases. Germline V gives CDR1 MNHNS, CDR2 SASEGT. There are 16 residues in the CDR3. CDR3 coding DNA: TGTGCCAGCAGCCGGACTAGCGGGAACTCCTACAATGAGCAGTTCTTC. This sequence encodes CASSRTSGNSYNEQFF.

This clonotype has a count of ten or more. The chain carries TRBV28 and TRBJ1-1; TRBD1 agrees at 9 bases. Germline CDR1 reads MDHEN; CDR2 reads SYDVKM. The CDR3 runs 15 residues. Unmatched junction bases numbered 6, after V lost 1 base and J lost 6 bases. The CDR3, as DNA: TGTGCCAGCAGTTTATTGGGACAGGGTTTCTCTGAAGCTTTCTTT. Translated: CASSLLGQGFSEAFF. Combining the CDR3 with reference TRBV28 and TRBJ1-1 gives the whole variable domain DVKVTQSSRYLVKRTGEKVFLECVQDMDHENMFWYRQDPGLGLRLIYFSYDVKMKEKGDIPEGYSVSREKKERFSLILESASTNQTSMYLCASSLLGQGFSEAFFGQGTRLTVV.

This clonotype was detected many times. The chain links TRBV27 to TRBJ1-4, with D unresolved. The CDR3 length is 14 residues. CDR1 is MNHEY and CDR2 is SMNVEV in the germline V gene (reference sequence). V lost 6 bases to trimming and J lost 5 bases, with 13 bases between them. This CDR3 is CASSPRFSNEKLFF. The CDR3 region has the DNA TGTGCCAGCAGCCCCCGCTTTTCGAATGAAAAACTGTTTTTT. The full variable domain, in which reference TRBV27 and TRBJ1-4 provide the parts outside the CDR3, is EAQVTQNPRYLITVTGKKLTVTCSQNMNHEYMSWYRQDPGLGLRQIYYSMNVEVTDKGDVPEGYKVSRKEKRNFPLILESPSPNQTSLYFCASSPRFSNEKLFFGSGTQLSVL.

Many counts were recorded for this clonotype. J is TRBJ2-3 and V is TRBV20-1; D may be TRBD2 (5 bases). CDR1 is DFQATT, CDR2 SNEGSKA, per germline (reference sequence). The CDR3 has 13 amino acids. Between the trimmed V and J ends, which lost 5 bases and 2 bases, there was a span of 11 bases. This CDR3 reads CSALPGNTDTQYF. The CDR3 region has the DNA TGCAGTGCTCTCCCCGGGAACACAGATACGCAGTATTTT.

The table lists this clonotype with a few counts. V and J are TRBV9 and TRBJ1-2; D remains ambiguous. This CDR3 contains 12 residues. Between the trimmed V and J ends, which lost 0 bases and 5 bases, there was a span of 5 bases. The germline V gene encodes CDR1 SGDLS and CDR2 YYNGEE. DNA for the CDR3: TGTGCCAGCAGCGTAGCCGGGTATGGCTACACCTTC. It encodes CASSVAGYGYTF.

The rearrangement links TRBV13 to TRBJ2-7, with TRBD2 matching 9 bases. V lost 4 bases to trimming and J lost 2 bases; unmatched junction nucleotides: 12. There are 17 residues in the CDR3. In germline, CDR1 is PRHDT, CDR2 FYEKMQ (reference sequence). This chain's CDR3 is CASSSPLAGESAYEQYF. The CDR3 DNA reads as TGTGCCAGCAGCTCCCCCTTAGCGGGAGAGTCAGCCTACGAGCAGTACTTC.

This clonotype was detected many times. In DNA form, the CDR3 reads TGTGCCAGCAGTTTACGGCGGGAGGGCTATGGCTACACCTTC. It translates to CASSLRREGYGYTF. This sequence joins TRBV12-3 or TRBV12-4 and TRBJ1-2; D uncertain. This CDR3 spans 14 amino acids. Trimming shortened V by 2 bases and J by 4 bases, and 11 bases separated the two germline ends.

This clonotype was detected ten times or more. The J gene is TRBJ2-1, the V gene TRBV7-8; D is tentatively TRBD1 or TRBD2 (5 bases each). With 0 bases removed from V and 12 bases from J, the gap between germline ends came to 12 bases. The CDR3 has 13 residues. The V gene's germline CDR1 is SGHVS and CDR2 FQNEAQ. CDR3 coding DNA: TGTGCCAGCAGCTTAGCTGTCAGGGACCGGCAGTTCTTC. It encodes CASSLAVRDRQFF.

This clonotype has a handful of counts. The chain carries TRBV19 and TRBJ2-3; D uncertain. Germline V gene lookup returns CDR1 LNHDA and CDR2 SQIVND (reference sequence). This CDR3 contains 14 residues. With 5 bases removed from V and 1 base from J, the gap between germline ends came to 10 bases. CDR3 bases: TGTGCCAGTAGTGTCGGGTGGGGCACAGATACGCAGTATTTT. As protein: CASSVGWGTDTQYF.

This clonotype has a count of ten or more. The V and J genes are TRBV24-1 and TRBJ2-5; 7 bases are a match to TRBD2. This CDR3 comprises 14 residues. The trim removed 2 bases at V and 5 bases at J, leaving 4 bases unmatched. The V gene's germline CDR1 is KGHDR and CDR2 SFDVKD. The DNA of the CDR3 is TGTGCCACCAGTGATTCAAGCGGGACGGAGACCCAGTACTTC. It translates to CATSDSSGTETQYF.

There are many counts of this clonotype. J is TRBJ2-7 and V is TRBV7-2, with 9 bases identical to TRBD1. Trimming at V came to 0 bases and at J to 5 bases, leaving 8 bases not matched to a gene. Germline CDR1 reads SGHTA; CDR2 reads FQGNSA. CDR3 length equals 16 residues. The chain's CDR3 is CASSLAGGTGIHEQYF. The CDR3 bases are TGTGCCAGCAGCTTAGCCGGTGGGACAGGGATACACGAGCAGTACTTC.

Of note for this clonotype: A single base separates this from a much larger clone, so it may be a read error. The chain uses TRBV11-1 and TRBJ2-1, with TRBD2 matching over 10 bases. The CDR3 length is 17 residues. Germline V gene lookup returns CDR1 SGHAT and CDR2 FQDESV (reference sequence). CDR3: CASSRTSRTSGHNEQFF. In DNA form, the CDR3 reads TGCGCCAGCAGCAGGACCTCGAGGACTAGCGGACACAATGAGCAGTTCTTC.